The 21 T cell receptor beta chains below come from one sample, sequenced in a study of beta chain features in type 1 diabetes. Sequenced material consisted of expressed TCRB transcripts (all of the isolated RNA was reverse transcribed). Repertoires were generated with immunoSEQ multiplex PCR, while TCRdb's copy carries only in-frame clones and drops some. This sample carries under 250,000 clones, 13% to 15% of them seen once, and the ten largest clones take around 0.03%. Sequencing was done on a sample of naive CD4+ T cells from blood. The receptors here all came from a woman aged 40 to 50 in good health.

This clone was counted between two and nine times. The chain is built from TRBV25-1 and TRBJ2-3; a weak D match, TRBD1 (6 bases). CDR3 length: 13 amino acids. Germline V gives CDR1 MGHDK, CDR2 SYGVNS. V was trimmed by 5 bases and J by 3 bases, leaving 9 bases between them. DNA of the CDR3: TGTGCCAGCAGTAAGCAGGGGACAGATACGCAGTATTTT. Amino acids: CASSKQGTDTQYF.

This clone was counted between two and nine times. The chain combines TRBV2 with TRBJ1-2; 8 bases align to TRBD1. The CDR3 totals 14 residues. Germline CDR1 reads SNHLY; CDR2 reads FYNNEI. The V gene end was trimmed by 4 bases and the J gene end by 2 bases; junction bases not matched to a gene: 3. The CDR3 nucleotides read TGTGCCAGCAGTGGGACAGGGACGAACTATGGCTACACCTTC. It specifies CASSGTGTNYGYTF.

This clone was recorded a few times. This chain connects TRBV27 to TRBJ1-1, with D hard to call. The CDR3 consists of 13 residues. Germline values: CDR1 MNHEY, CDR2 SMNVEV (reference sequence). Trimming removed 6 bases from V and 3 bases from J, with 11 bases in between. The CDR3 DNA follows: TGTGCCAGCAGCCCTAAACGAGACACTGAAGCTTTCTTT. Its protein product is CASSPKRDTEAFF.

The chain has TRBV5-1 and TRBJ2-4; perhaps TRBD1 as D (8 bases). The CDR3 is 14 amino acids. Germline CDR1 and CDR2: SGHRS and YFSETQ. Trimming removed 4 bases at V and 6 bases at J, with 14 bases between. In DNA form, the CDR3 reads TGCGCCAGCAGCCCCACAGGGGGGGGAAACATTCAGTACTTC. Residues: CASSPTGGGNIQYF. The whole variable domain, remainder taken from reference TRBV5-1 and TRBJ2-4, is KAGVTQTPRYLIKTRGQQVTLSCSPISGHRSVSWYQQTPGQGLQFLFEYFSETQRNKGNFPGRFSGRQFSNSRSEMNVSTLELGDSALYLCASSPTGGGNIQYFGAGTRLSVL.

This clone was detected a few times. The chain links TRBV2 to TRBJ1-2; perhaps TRBD1 as D (6 bases). Germline V gene data show CDR1 as SNHLY and CDR2 as FYNNEI. CDR3 size: 12 residues. V was trimmed by 7 bases and J by 4 bases, leaving 10 bases between them. Here the CDR3 DNA reads TGTGCCAGCACCCCAGGGGTCTATGGCTACACCTTC. Amino acid sequence: CASTPGVYGYTF.

This rearrangement joins TRBV14 to TRBJ1-1; TRBD1 might be the D (5 bases). Germline CDR1 is SGHDN and CDR2 is FVKESK. The CDR3 sequence is 16 residues long. V lost 5 bases and J lost 4, with 20 bases in between. CDR3 region: CASSSSAWGEGTEAFF. The CDR3 DNA follows: TGTGCCAGCAGCTCATCAGCATGGGGGGAGGGCACTGAAGCTTTCTTT.

This clone was seen a few times. The genes are TRBV19 and TRBJ1-2; 10 bases fit TRBD1. This CDR3 region has 16 residues. V dropped 5 bases and J dropped 0; count of bases not matched to a gene: 6. Germline CDR1 is LNHDA and CDR2 is SQIVND (reference sequence). DNA of the CDR3: TGTGCCAGTAGTGGGACAGGGGTCTCGGCTAACTATGGCTACACCTTC. Encoded protein: CASSGTGVSANYGYTF.

In this sample, this clone turned up a few times. This sequence joins TRBV7-2 and TRBJ2-1, with D possibly TRBD2 on 7 matching bases. Germline CDR1 reads SGHTA; CDR2 reads FQGNSA. V was shortened by 7 bases and J by 7 bases, with 20 bases between the two germline ends. The CDR3 totals 15 residues. CDR3 sequence (DNA): TGTGCCAGCAATAGGGGGGGGGCCGAGGGGAATGAGCAGTTCTTC. Protein sequence: CASNRGGAEGNEQFF.

The rearrangement links TRBV5-1 to TRBJ1-2; TRBD1 matches 10 bases. J was trimmed by 2 bases and V by 0 bases; bases with no gene match: 1. CDR1 and CDR2 from the germline V gene are SGHRS and YFSETQ. The CDR3 contains 15 residues. CDR3 region: CASSLEGQGNYGYTF. As DNA, the CDR3 is TGCGCCAGCAGCTTGGAGGGACAGGGGAACTATGGCTACACCTTC.

The chain carries TRBV25-1 and TRBJ1-1; D might be TRBD1 (5 bases). The CDR3 is 15 amino acids. The V end was cut by 4 bases, the J end by 2 bases, with 14 bases between. Germline CDR1 and CDR2: MGHDK and SYGVNS. The CDR3 loop reads CASSAAGSGNTEAFF. DNA of the CDR3: TGTGCCAGCAGTGCGGCAGGGTCGGGTAACACTGAAGCTTTCTTT.

This clone was seen more than once but under ten times. V is TRBV7-6 and J is TRBJ2-7; a possible D gene is TRBD2 (6 bases). Trimming cost V 3 bases and J 0 bases, with 12 bases left between them. The germline V gene has CDR1 SGHVS and CDR2 FNYEAQ. The CDR3 sequence is 15 residues long. CDR3 nucleotide sequence: TGTGCCAGCAGCTTGGGGGACGGGAGCTCCTACGAGCAGTACTTC. This codes for CASSLGDGSSYEQYF.

This clone was recorded a few times. V is TRBV5-1 and J is TRBJ2-7; 9 positions agree with TRBD2. The germline V gene has CDR1 SGHRS and CDR2 YFSETQ. Unmatched junction bases numbered 7, after V lost 4 bases and J lost 5 bases. CDR3 length equals 14 residues. This CDR3 reads CASSQGLAVDEQYF. The CDR3 DNA sequence: TGCGCCAGCAGCCAGGGACTAGCCGTTGACGAGCAGTACTTC.

The CDR3 DNA follows: TGTGCCAGTAGTGAGGGGACAGCGGATACGCAGTATTTT. It yields the protein CASSEGTADTQYF. The chain links TRBV19 to TRBJ2-3, with 7 bases identical to TRBD1. V was pared by 5 bases and J by 6 bases, with 5 bases of the junction left unmatched. The CDR3 is made up of 13 amino acids. In germline, CDR1 is LNHDA, CDR2 SQIVND (reference sequence). The whole variable domain, filled in from reference TRBV19 and TRBJ2-3, reads DGGITQSPKYLFRKEGQNVTLSCEQNLNHDAMYWYRQDPGQGLRLIYYSQIVNDFQKGDIAEGYSVSREKKESFPLTVTSAQKNPTAFYLCASSEGTADTQYFGPGTRLTVL.

The V call is TRBV28, the J call TRBJ2-7, with 8 bases matching TRBD2. J was trimmed by 3 bases and V by 7 bases; bases with no gene match: 5. Germline-derived CDR1 and CDR2 are MDHEN and SYDVKM. The CDR3 totals 13 residues. The CDR3 coding sequence is TGTGCCAGCATCACGGGGGGGCTCTACGAGCAGTACTTC. Translated: CASITGGLYEQYF.

This clone showed up just a few times. V and J are TRBV5-1 and TRBJ2-5, with D possibly matching TRBD2 (5 bases). With 3 bases removed from V and 0 bases from J, the gap between germline ends came to 9 bases. Germline V gives CDR1 SGHRS, CDR2 YFSETQ. The length of the CDR3 is 14 residues. The CDR3 here is CASSYGNDQETQYF. For the CDR3, the DNA is TGCGCCAGCAGCTACGGGAACGACCAAGAGACCCAGTACTTC. Together with reference TRBV5-1 and TRBJ2-5, the CDR3 gives the full variable domain: KAGVTQTPRYLIKTRGQQVTLSCSPISGHRSVSWYQQTPGQGLQFLFEYFSETQRNKGNFPGRFSGRQFSNSRSEMNVSTLELGDSALYLCASSYGNDQETQYFGPGTRLLVL.

This clone was counted a few times. The CDR3 is CASSSSQGYEQYF. The CDR3 nucleotides are TGTGCCAGCAGTTCGTCCCAGGGGTACGAGCAGTACTTC. This sequence joins TRBV27 and TRBJ2-7; D is possibly TRBD1 (6 bases). This CDR3 has 13 residues. The V end was cut by 4 bases, the J end by 4 bases, with 11 bases between. The germline gives CDR1 MNHEY, CDR2 SMNVEV (reference sequence).

This rearrangement joins TRBV15 to TRBJ1-1, with TRBD1 matching over 10 bases. This CDR3 region has 15 residues. In germline, CDR1 is LNHNV, CDR2 YYDKDF (reference sequence). The ends lost 1 base at V and 4 bases at J; junction bases unmatched: 3. This CDR3 reads CATSRAWTGGTEAFF. Written as DNA, the CDR3 is TGTGCCACCAGCAGAGCCTGGACAGGGGGCACTGAAGCTTTCTTT.

The table lists this clone with a few counts. The chain is built from TRBV5-1 and TRBJ1-2; 8 nucleotides agree with TRBD1. The CDR3 has 15 amino acids. CDR1 and CDR2 (germline): SGHRS, YFSETQ. V gave up 3 bases and J gave up 5 bases; unmatched junction bases: 9. The CDR3 bases are TGCGCCAGCAGCTCACAGGGGGGAATCGAGTATGGCTACACCTTC. Its translation: CASSSQGGIEYGYTF.

The chain couples TRBV6-5 to TRBJ2-7; D perhaps matches TRBD2 (5 bases). In germline, CDR1 is MNHEY, CDR2 SVGAGI. This CDR3 is 15 amino acids long. V lost 2 bases to trimming and J lost 3 bases, with 14 bases between them. The CDR3 reads CASSYGEWQIYEQYF. CDR3 bases: TGTGCCAGCAGTTACGGGGAGTGGCAGATCTACGAGCAGTACTTC.

CDR3 nucleotides: TGCGCCAGCAGCACCGGGACAGTAACCGGGGAGCTGTTTTTT. It specifies CASSTGTVTGELFF. This sequence joins TRBV5-1 and TRBJ2-2, with 7 bases fitting TRBD1. The CDR3 sequence is 14 residues long. Germline trimming cut 4 bases from V and 5 bases from J; bases unmatched to any gene: 5. From germline, CDR1 is SGHRS and CDR2 YFSETQ.

This chain connects TRBV28 to TRBJ1-4; tentatively, D is TRBD1 (5 bases). This CDR3 contains 14 residues. The V gene's germline CDR1 is MDHEN and CDR2 SYDVKM. Trimming shortened V by 7 bases and J by 10 bases, and 19 bases separated the two germline ends. CDR3 amino acids: CASIEHRPEGKLFF. CDR3 nucleotide sequence: TGTGCCAGCATCGAGCACAGGCCCGAAGGAAAACTGTTTTTT. The whole variable domain, filled in from reference TRBV28 and TRBJ1-4, reads DVKVTQSSRYLVKRTGEKVFLECVQDMDHENMFWYRQDPGLGLRLIYFSYDVKMKEKGDIPEGYSVSREKKERFSLILESASTNQTSMYLCASIEHRPEGKLFFGSGTQLSVL.